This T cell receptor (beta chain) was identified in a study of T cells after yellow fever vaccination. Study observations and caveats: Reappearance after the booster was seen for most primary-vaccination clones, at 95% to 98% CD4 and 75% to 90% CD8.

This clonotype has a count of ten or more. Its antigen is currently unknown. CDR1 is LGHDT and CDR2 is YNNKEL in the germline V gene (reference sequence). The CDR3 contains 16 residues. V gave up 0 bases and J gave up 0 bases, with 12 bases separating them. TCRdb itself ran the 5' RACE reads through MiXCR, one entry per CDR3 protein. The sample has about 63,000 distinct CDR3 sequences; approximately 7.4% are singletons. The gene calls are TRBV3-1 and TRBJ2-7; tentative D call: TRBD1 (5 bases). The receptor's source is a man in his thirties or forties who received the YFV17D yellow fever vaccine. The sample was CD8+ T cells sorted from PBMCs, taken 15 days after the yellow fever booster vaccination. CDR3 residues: CASSQDYRQSSYEQYF. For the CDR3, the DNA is TGTGCCAGCAGCCAAGACTACAGGCAAAGCTCCTACGAGCAGTACTTC.